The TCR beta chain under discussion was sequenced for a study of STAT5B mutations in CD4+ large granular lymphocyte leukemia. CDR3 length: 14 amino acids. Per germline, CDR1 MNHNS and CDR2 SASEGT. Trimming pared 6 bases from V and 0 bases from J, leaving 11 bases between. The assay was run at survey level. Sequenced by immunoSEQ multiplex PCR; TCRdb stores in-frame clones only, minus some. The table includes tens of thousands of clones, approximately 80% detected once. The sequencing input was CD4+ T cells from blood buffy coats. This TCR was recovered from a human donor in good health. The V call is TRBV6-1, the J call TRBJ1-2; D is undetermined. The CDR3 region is CASRLDGSNYGYTF. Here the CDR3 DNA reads TGTGCCAGCAGATTAGACGGATCTAACTATGGCTACACCTTC.